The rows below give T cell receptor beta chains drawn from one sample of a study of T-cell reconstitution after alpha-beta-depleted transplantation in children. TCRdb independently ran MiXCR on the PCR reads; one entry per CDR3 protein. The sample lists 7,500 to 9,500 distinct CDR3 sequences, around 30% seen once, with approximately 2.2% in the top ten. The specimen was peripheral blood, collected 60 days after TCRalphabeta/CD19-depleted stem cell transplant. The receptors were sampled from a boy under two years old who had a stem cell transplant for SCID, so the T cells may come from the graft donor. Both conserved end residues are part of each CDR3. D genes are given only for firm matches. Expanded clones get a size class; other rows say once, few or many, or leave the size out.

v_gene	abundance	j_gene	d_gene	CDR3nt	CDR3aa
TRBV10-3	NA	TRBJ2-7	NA	TGTGCCATCAGTGAGTCCGTAGGCAAGACAGGCCGATTTCACGAGCAGTACTTC	CAISESVGKTGRFHEQYF
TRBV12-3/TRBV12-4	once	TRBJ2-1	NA	TGTGCCAGCAGTTTAGTCTGGTGGCCCAATGAGCAGTTCTTC	CASSLVWWPNEQFF
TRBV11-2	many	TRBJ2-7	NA	TGTGCCAGCAGTCTTAGACCACTAGATTCCTACGAGCAGTACTTC	CASSLRPLDSYEQYF
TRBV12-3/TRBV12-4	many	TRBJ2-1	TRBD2	TGTGCCAGCACGGGACTAGCGGGAATCTACAATGAGCAGTTCTTC	CASTGLAGIYNEQFF
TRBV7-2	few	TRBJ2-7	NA	TGTGCCAGCAGCCGTAGTGGGATCCAATACGAGCAGTACTTC	CASSRSGIQYEQYF
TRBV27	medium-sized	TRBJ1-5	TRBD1	TGTGCCAGCAGGACCTTGGCCGGGACAGGGGGACAGCCCCAGCATTTT	CASRTLAGTGGQPQHF
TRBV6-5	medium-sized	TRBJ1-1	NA	TGTGCCAGCAGTTTGAAGAGACAGCAAGCTTTCTTT	CASSLKRQQAFF
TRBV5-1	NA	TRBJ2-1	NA	TGCGCCAGCAGCTTGGGGCCTCGTGGCAATGAGCAGTTCTTC	CASSLGPRGNEQFF
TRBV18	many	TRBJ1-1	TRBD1	TGTGCCAGCTCACACCGGGACAGGGGGCGCAGGTTGAACACTGAAGCTTTCTTT	CASSHRDRGRRLNTEAFF
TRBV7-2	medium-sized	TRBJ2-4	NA	TGTGCCAGCAGCTTAGCCCTGGGCGCAAACATTCAGTACTTC	CASSLALGANIQYF
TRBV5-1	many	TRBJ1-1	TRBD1	TGCGCCAGCAGCCGAGGGACAGGCGGGGGAGACACTGAAGCTTTCTTT	CASSRGTGGGDTEAFF
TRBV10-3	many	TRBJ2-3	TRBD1	TGTGCCATCAGTGTGGGACAGTTCCACACAGATACGCAGTATTTT	CAISVGQFHTDTQYF
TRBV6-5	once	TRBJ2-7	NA	TGTGCCAGCAGTTACTCGATGGTAACAGGCTACGAGCAGTACTTC	CASSYSMVTGYEQYF
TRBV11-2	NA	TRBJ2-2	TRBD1	TGTGCCAGCAGGCCTCCTCAGGGGGCGCACGGGGAGCTGTTTTTT	CASRPPQGAHGELFF
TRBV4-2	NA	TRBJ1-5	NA	TGTGCCAGCAGCCCCAGTGGGGGTGGCAATCAGCCCCAGCATTTT	CASSPSGGGNQPQHF
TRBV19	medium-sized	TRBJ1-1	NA	TGTGCCAGTAGTAGTGGGGGAACTGAAGCTTTCTTT	CASSSGGTEAFF
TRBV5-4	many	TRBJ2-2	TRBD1	TGTGCCAGCAGCGGAGGACAGGGGGTCACCGGGGAGCTGTTTTTT	CASSGGQGVTGELFF
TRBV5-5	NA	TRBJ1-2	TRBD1	TGTGCCAGCAGCTTGGAGGGGGCGTCTGGCTACACCTTC	CASSLEGASGYTF
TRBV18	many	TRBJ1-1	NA	TGTGCCAGCTCACTAAAAACCGGGAAGGGGGTGGTGAACACTGAAGCTTTCTTT	CASSLKTGKGVVNTEAFF
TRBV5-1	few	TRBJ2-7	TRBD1	TGCGCCAGCAGCTCTGCCGGGACAGGGACCTACGAGCAGTACTTC	CASSSAGTGTYEQYF
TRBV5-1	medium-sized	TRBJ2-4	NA	TGCGCCAGCAGCTTAGGGACCCCGAGGGACATTCAGTACTTC	CASSLGTPRDIQYF
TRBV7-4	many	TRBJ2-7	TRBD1	TGTGCCAGCAGCCGCGGGACAGGGGGACTCTACGAGCAGTACTTC	CASSRGTGGLYEQYF
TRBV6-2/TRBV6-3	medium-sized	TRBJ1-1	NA	TGTGCCAGCAGTCACATGCCGGGGCGGAACACTGAAGCTTTCTTT	CASSHMPGRNTEAFF
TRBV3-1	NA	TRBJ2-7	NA	TGTGCCAGCAGCCCCCAGCGGGCGTCCTACGAGCAGTACTTC	CASSPQRASYEQYF
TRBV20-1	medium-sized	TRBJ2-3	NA	TGCAGTGCGTCCCTGTCGTCCCCATCCGCCACAGATACGCAGTATTTT	CSASLSSPSATDTQYF
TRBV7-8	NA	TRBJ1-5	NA	TGTGCCAGCAGCCCCCGCGTGGGCAATCAGCCCCAGCATTTT	CASSPRVGNQPQHF
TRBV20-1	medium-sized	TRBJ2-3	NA	TGCAGTGCTAATCCCGTAGGATCTACGCAGTATTTT	CSANPVGSTQYF
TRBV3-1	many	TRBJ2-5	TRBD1	TGTGCCAGCAGCCGAGGGGGGACAGGGTCCCCCCGCTGGACCCAGTACTTC	CASSRGGTGSPRWTQYF
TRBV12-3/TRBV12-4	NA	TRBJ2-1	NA	TGTGCCAGCAGTTTATGGGGCAGGGGGCAGTTCTTC	CASSLWGRGQFF
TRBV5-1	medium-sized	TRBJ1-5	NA	TGCGCCAGCAGCTTGGGGGGGGTCAATCAGCCCCAGCATTTT	CASSLGGVNQPQHF
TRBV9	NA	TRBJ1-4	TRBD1	TGTGCCAGCAGCAGGGGACAGGCGGCTGAAAAACTGTTTTTT	CASSRGQAAEKLFF
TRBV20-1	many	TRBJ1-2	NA	TGCAGTGCTAGAGTTCCCCGCCCCTATGGCTACACCTTC	CSARVPRPYGYTF
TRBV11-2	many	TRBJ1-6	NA	TGTGCCAGCAGCCGCTCCTATAATTCACCCCTCCACTTT	CASSRSYNSPLHF
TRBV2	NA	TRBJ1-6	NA	TGTGCCGGCAGCGATCTTTCTGGACTTTGCGTAACCTCCTATAGTTCACCCCTCCACTTT	CAGSDLSGLCVTSYSSPLHF
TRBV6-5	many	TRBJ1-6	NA	TGTGCCAGCAGCCGCCCGCACTCCTATAATTCACCCCTCCACTTT	CASSRPHSYNSPLHF
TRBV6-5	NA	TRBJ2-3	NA	TGTGCCAGCAGCCCCAAGGGGGGGACGCAGTATTTT	CASSPKGGTQYF
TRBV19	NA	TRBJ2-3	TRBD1	TGTGCTTCTCCGGGACAGGACACAGATACGCAGTATTTT	CASPGQDTDTQYF
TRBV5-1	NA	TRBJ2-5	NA	TGCGCCAGCAGCTTCCTAGGGCAGCTCTGGGAGACCCAGTACTTC	CASSFLGQLWETQYF
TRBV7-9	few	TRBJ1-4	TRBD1	TGTGCCAGCAGACCCTACAGGGGGCGAGAGGAAAAACTGTTTTTT	CASRPYRGREEKLFF
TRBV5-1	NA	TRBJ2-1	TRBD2	TGCGCCAGCAGCGACCCGGGACTAGCGGGAGGTTACAATGAGCAGTTCTTC	CASSDPGLAGGYNEQFF
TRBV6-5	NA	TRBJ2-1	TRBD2	TGTGCCAGCAGTTCGTGGACTAGCGGGAGGGATGAGCAGTTCTTC	CASSSWTSGRDEQFF
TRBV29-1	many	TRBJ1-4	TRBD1	TGCAGTCTAAAGAAAGGGGGCGGACAGGGTAATTCAAAACTGTTTTTT	CSLKKGGGQGNSKLFF
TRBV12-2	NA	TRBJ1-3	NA	TGTGCAAGTCGCTTATCCAGACAAGGCCAATTCTCTGGAAACACCATATATTTT	CASRLSRQGQFSGNTIYF
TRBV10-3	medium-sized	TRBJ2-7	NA	TGTGCCATCAGGGACCGACCCTACGAGCAGTACTTC	CAIRDRPYEQYF
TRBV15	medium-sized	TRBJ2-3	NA	TGTGCCACCAGCAGACCATGGGGGATGCATACGCAGTATTTT	CATSRPWGMHTQYF